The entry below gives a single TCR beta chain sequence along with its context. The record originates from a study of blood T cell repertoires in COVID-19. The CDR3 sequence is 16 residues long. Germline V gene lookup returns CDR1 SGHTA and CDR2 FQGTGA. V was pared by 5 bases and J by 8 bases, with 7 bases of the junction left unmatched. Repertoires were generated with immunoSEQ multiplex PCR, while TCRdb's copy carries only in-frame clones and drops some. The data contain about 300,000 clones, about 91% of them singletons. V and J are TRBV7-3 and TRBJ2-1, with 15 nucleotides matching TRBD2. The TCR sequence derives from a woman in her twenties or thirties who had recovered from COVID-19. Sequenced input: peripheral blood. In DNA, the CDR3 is TGTGCCAGCAGCCCTGGGACTAGCGGGGGGTCTTATGAGCAGTTCTTC. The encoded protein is CASSPGTSGGSYEQFF.